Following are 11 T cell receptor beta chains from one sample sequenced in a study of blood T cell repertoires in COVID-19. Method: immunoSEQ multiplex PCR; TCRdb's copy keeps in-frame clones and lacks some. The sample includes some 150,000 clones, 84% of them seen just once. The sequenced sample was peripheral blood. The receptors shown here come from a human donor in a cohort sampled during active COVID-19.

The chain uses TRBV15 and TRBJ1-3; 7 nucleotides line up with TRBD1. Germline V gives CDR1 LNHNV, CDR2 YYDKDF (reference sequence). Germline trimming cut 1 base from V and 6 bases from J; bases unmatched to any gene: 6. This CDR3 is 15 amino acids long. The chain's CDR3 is CATSRAWTGANTIYF. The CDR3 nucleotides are TGTGCCACCAGCAGAGCCTGGACAGGAGCAAACACCATATATTTT.

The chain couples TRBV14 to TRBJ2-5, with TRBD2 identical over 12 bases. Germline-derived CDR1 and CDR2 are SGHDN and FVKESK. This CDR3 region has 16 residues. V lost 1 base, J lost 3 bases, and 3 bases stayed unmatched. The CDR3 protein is CASSQGTSGKEETQYF. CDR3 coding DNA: TGTGCCAGCAGCCAAGGGACTAGCGGGAAGGAAGAGACCCAGTACTTC. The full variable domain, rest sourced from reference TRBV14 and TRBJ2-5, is EAGVTQFPSHSVIEKGQTVTLRCDPISGHDNLYWYRRVMGKEIKFLLHFVKESKQDESGMPNNRFLAERTGGTYSTLKVQPAELEDSGVYFCASSQGTSGKEETQYFGPGTRLLVL.

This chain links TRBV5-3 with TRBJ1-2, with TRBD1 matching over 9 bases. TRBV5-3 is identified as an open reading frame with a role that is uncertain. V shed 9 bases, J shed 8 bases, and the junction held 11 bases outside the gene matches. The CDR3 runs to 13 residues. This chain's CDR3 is CATPGTGLSGYTF. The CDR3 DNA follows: TGTGCCACCCCCGGGACAGGGCTGTCGGGCTACACCTTC.

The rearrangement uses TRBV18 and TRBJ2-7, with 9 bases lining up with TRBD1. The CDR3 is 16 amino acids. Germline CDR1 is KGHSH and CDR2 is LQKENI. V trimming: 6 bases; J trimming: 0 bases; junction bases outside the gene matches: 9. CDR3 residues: CASSLSGTGISYEQYV. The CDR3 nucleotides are TGTGCCAGCTCTCTTTCCGGGACAGGGATCTCCTACGAGCAGTACGTC.

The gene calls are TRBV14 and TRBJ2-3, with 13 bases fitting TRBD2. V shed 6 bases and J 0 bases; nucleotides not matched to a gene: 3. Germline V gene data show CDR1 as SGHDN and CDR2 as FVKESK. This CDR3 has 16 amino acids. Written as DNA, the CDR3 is TGTGCCAGCAGTCCACTAGCGGGAGGGAGCACAGATACGCAGTATTTT. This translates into CASSPLAGGSTDTQYF.

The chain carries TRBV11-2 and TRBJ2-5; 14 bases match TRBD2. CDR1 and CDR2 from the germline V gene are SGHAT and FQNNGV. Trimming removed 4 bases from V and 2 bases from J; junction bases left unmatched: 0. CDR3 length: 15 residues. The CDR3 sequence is CASSWTSGRQETQYF. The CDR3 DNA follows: TGTGCCAGCAGCTGGACTAGCGGGAGGCAAGAGACCCAGTACTTC.

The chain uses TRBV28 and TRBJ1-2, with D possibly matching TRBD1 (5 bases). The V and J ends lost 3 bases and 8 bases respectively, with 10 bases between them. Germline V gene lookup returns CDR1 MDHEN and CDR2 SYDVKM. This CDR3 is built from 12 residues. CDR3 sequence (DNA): TGTGCCAGCAGTTTCGGGGCGGGAGGCTACACCTTC. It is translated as CASSFGAGGYTF.

In DNA, the CDR3 is TGTGCCAGCAGCCCGGGACTAGCGGGGGGGAACCAAGAGACCCAGTACTTC. Translation: CASSPGLAGGNQETQYF. This chain uses TRBV4-2 with TRBJ2-5; TRBD2 matches 16 bases. CDR1 and CDR2 (germline): LGHNA, YNFKEQ. The V segment lost 4 bases and the J segment 0 bases; nucleotides outside the gene matches: 2. This CDR3 is built from 17 residues.

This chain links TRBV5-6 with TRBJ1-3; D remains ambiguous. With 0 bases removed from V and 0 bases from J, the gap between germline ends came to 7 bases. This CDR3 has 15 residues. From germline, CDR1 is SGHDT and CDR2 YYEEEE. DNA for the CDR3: TGTGCCAGCAGCTTGGAACCGGGCTCTGGAAACACCATATATTTT. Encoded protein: CASSLEPGSGNTIYF.

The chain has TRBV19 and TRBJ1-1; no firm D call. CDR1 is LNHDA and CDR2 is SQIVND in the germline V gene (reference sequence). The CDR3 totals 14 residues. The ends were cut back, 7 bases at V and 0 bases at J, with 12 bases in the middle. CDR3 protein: CASTVLAVNTEAFF. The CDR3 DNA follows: TGTGCCAGTACCGTCCTGGCAGTGAACACTGAAGCTTTCTTT.

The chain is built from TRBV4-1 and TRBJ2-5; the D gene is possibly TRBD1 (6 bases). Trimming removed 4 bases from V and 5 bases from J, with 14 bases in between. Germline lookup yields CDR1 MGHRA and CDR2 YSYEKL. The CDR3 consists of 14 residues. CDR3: CASSPSTGIETQYF. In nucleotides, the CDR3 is TGCGCCAGCAGCCCGTCCACAGGGATTGAGACCCAGTACTTC.